A selection of T cell receptor beta chains follows, all from one sample in a study of vaccination and CD4 T cells after COVID-19. These receptors' targets are unknown. TCRdb independently ran MiXCR on the PCR reads; one entry per CDR3 protein. This table has 20,000 to 25,000 distinct CDR3 sequences, 35% to 40% appearing once. The sequencing here drew on CD4+ T cells from blood, cultured in vitro, taken before SARS-CoV-2 vaccination. Every receptor here comes from a human donor who received a COVID-19 vaccine. Each CDR3 is given with its conserved first and last residue. Each record gives: J gene, D gene, V gene, clone size, CDR3 protein, CDR3 DNA. The D gene is left open where the match is weak. Not all rows give a size; the values are once, few, many and, for expanded clones, a class.

TRBJ1-4	NA	TRBV6-1	NA	CASSMGGRHEKLFF	TGTGCCAGCAGTATGGGGGGCAGGCATGAAAAACTGTTTTTT
TRBJ1-1	NA	TRBV10-3	NA	CAIKKDVGTEAFF	TGTGCCATCAAAAAGGACGTGGGCACTGAAGCTTTCTTT
TRBJ1-2	NA	TRBV30	few	CAWSVRLDYGYTF	TGTGCCTGGAGTGTACGCCTTGACTATGGCTACACCTTC
TRBJ1-2	TRBD1	TRBV30	few	CAWSVIRTGGTAPGYGYTF	TGTGCCTGGAGTGTAATCAGGACAGGGGGCACGGCGCCGGGCTATGGCTACACCTTC
TRBJ2-3	TRBD1	TRBV4-2	NA	CASSQERGRTQYF	TGTGCCAGCAGCCAAGAGAGGGGGCGTACGCAGTATTTT
TRBJ1-3	NA	TRBV12-3/TRBV12-4	NA	CASSFGLGGNF	TGTGCCAGCAGTTTTGGGTTAGGGGGGAATTTT
TRBJ2-5	NA	TRBV19	NA	CASSINEGVVETQYF	TGTGCCAGTAGTATTAATGAGGGGGTGGTAGAGACCCAGTACTTC
TRBJ2-2	TRBD2	TRBV20-1	NA	CSARGGTSGANTGELFF	TGCAGTGCTAGAGGTGGGACTAGCGGCGCGAACACCGGGGAGCTGTTTTTT
TRBJ2-2	NA	TRBV24-1	few	CATSDPSFRELFF	TGTGCCACCAGTGATCCTAGCTTCCGGGAGCTGTTTTTT
TRBJ1-1	NA	TRBV5-4	NA	CASSPRQNTEAFF	TGTGCCAGCAGCCCCAGACAGAACACTGAAGCTTTCTTT
TRBJ2-5	TRBD1	TRBV24-1	few	CATSDYTGGRETQYF	TGTGCCACCAGTGATTATACAGGGGGAAGAGAGACCCAGTACTTC
TRBJ1-6	NA	TRBV6-1	NA	CASGGEGYSPLHF	TGTGCCAGCGGGGGCGAGGGATATTCACCCCTCCACTTT
TRBJ2-6	NA	TRBV27	NA	CASSPSTVSGANVLTF	TGTGCCAGCAGTCCTTCGACGGTCTCTGGGGCCAACGTCCTGACTTTC
TRBJ2-2	TRBD2	TRBV24-1	few	CATSATGGLSGELFF	TGTGCCACCAGTGCGACGGGGGGGCTTAGCGGGGAGCTGTTTTTT
TRBJ1-6	TRBD1	TRBV5-1	NA	CASSPGQRNSPLHF	TGCGCCAGCAGCCCGGGACAGAGAAATTCACCCCTCCACTTT
TRBJ1-5	TRBD1	TRBV5-6	NA	CASSYLDRADQPQHF	TGTGCCAGCAGCTATTTGGACAGGGCGGATCAGCCCCAGCATTTT
TRBJ1-6	NA	TRBV19	few	CASSIGRGSPLHF	TGTGCCAGTAGTATAGGTAGGGGTTCACCCCTCCACTTT
TRBJ1-1	TRBD1	TRBV6-1	few	CASKIRGWTEAFF	TGTGCCAGCAAAATCAGGGGGTGGACTGAAGCTTTCTTT
TRBJ2-3	TRBD1	TRBV12-3/TRBV12-4	NA	CASSPGTERTDTQYF	TGTGCCAGCAGTCCAGGGACAGAACGGACAGATACGCAGTATTTT
TRBJ1-2	NA	TRBV7-9	NA	CASSPGGGHYGYTF	TGTGCCAGCAGCCCCGGGGGAGGACACTATGGCTACACCTTC
TRBJ2-3	TRBD2	TRBV6-1	NA	CASSEGSSGRGTQYF	TGTGCCAGCAGTGAAGGAAGCAGCGGGAGGGGTACGCAGTATTTT
TRBJ2-7	NA	TRBV14	NA	CASSQERIYEQYF	TGTGCCAGCAGCCAAGAGCGGATCTACGAGCAGTACTTC
TRBJ2-5	TRBD1	TRBV5-4	NA	CASSQRQGGTQYF	TGTGCCAGCAGCCAGAGACAGGGGGGGACCCAGTACTTC
TRBJ2-5	NA	TRBV3-1	NA	CASSQARETQYF	TGTGCCAGCAGTCAAGCGAGAGAGACCCAGTACTTC
TRBJ1-2	NA	TRBV19	few	CASSIGGGFGYGYTF	TGTGCCAGTAGTATTGGCGGGGGCTTTGGCTATGGCTACACCTTC
TRBJ2-7	NA	TRBV12-1	few	CASSFFPRTGEDEQYF	TGTGCCAGCAGCTTTTTTCCGCGGACAGGGGAGGACGAGCAGTACTTC
TRBJ2-5	TRBD1	TRBV24-1	NA	CATSDVQGSQETQYF	TGTGCCACCAGTGATGTACAGGGGTCCCAAGAGACCCAGTACTTC
TRBJ2-5	NA	TRBV2	few	CASSDPSGGRETQYF	TGTGCCAGCAGTGATCCGTCAGGGGGGAGGGAGACCCAGTACTTC
TRBJ2-7	NA	TRBV30	NA	CAYNLPGPRRYEQYF	TGTGCCTACAATTTACCGGGCCCCCGCCGGTACGAGCAGTACTTC
TRBJ2-5	NA	TRBV7-7	NA	CASSQGLNQETQYF	TGTGCCAGCAGCCAAGGACTAAACCAAGAGACCCAGTACTTC
TRBJ2-1	TRBD1	TRBV30	NA	CAWNPGQGFGEQFF	TGTGCCTGGAACCCGGGACAGGGGTTCGGTGAGCAGTTCTTC
TRBJ2-1	NA	TRBV19	NA	CASSIVQVGSYNEQFF	TGTGCCAGTAGTATAGTGCAGGTGGGGTCCTACAATGAGCAGTTCTTC
TRBJ2-7	TRBD1	TRBV24-1	NA	CATSAGTDSYEQYF	TGTGCCACCAGTGCCGGGACAGACTCCTACGAGCAGTACTTC
TRBJ1-5	TRBD1	TRBV7-9	few	CASSLGTDRNQPQHF	TGTGCCAGCAGCTTAGGGACGGACAGGAATCAGCCCCAGCATTTT
TRBJ2-6	NA	TRBV3-1	NA	CASSSTGITGGGGANVLTF	TGTGCCAGCAGTTCCACAGGGATAACAGGAGGTGGTGGGGCCAACGTCCTGACTTTC
TRBJ2-5	NA	TRBV24-1	few	CATMAGPYQETQYF	TGTGCCACCATGGCGGGGCCGTACCAAGAGACCCAGTACTTC
TRBJ2-7	NA	TRBV6-5	NA	CASSYSAGASIGEQYF	TGTGCCAGCAGTTACTCTGCGGGGGCGTCTATTGGCGAGCAGTACTTC
TRBJ1-1	NA	TRBV19	few	CASSMIDASAFF	TGTGCCAGTAGTATGATTGATGCGTCGGCTTTCTTT
TRBJ1-5	TRBD1	TRBV15	few	CATSREGAGGQPQHF	TGTGCCACCAGCAGAGAAGGGGCAGGGGGACAGCCCCAGCATTTT
TRBJ2-5	TRBD2	TRBV12-3/TRBV12-4	NA	CASSSTSGLQETQYF	TGTGCCAGCAGTTCCACTAGCGGATTACAAGAGACCCAGTACTTC